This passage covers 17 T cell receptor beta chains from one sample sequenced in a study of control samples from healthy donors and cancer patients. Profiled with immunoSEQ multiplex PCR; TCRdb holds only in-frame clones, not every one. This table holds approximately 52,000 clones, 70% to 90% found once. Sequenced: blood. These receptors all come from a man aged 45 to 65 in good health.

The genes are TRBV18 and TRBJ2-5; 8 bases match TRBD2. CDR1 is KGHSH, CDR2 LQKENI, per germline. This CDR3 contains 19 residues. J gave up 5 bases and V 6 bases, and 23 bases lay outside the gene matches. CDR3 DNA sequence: TGTGCCAGCTCCCCCGTAGCGGGATCCGGCGAAGGCGTATCGGAGACCCAGTACTTC. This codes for CASSPVAGSGEGVSETQYF.

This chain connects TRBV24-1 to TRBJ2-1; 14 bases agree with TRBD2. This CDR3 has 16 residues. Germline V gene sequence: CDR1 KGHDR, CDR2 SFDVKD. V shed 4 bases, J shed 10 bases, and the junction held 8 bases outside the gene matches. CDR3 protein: CATSDTGTSGRLEQFF. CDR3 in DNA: TGTGCCACCAGTGACACCGGGACTAGCGGGAGATTGGAGCAGTTCTTC.

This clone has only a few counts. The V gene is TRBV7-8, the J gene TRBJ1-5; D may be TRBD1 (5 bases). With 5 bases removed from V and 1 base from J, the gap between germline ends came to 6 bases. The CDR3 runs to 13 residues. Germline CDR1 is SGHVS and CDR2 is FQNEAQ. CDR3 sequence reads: CASSGGSNQPQHF. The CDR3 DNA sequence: TGTGCCAGCAGCGGGGGGAGCAATCAGCCCCAGCATTTT.

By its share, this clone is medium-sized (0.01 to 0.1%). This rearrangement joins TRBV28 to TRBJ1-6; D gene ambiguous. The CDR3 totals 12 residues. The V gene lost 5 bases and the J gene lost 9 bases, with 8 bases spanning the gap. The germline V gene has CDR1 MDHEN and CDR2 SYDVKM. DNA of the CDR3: TGTGCCAGCAGTCTAGGTGGTTCACCCCTCCACTTT. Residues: CASSLGGSPLHF. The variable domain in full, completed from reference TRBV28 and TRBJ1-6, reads DVKVTQSSRYLVKRTGEKVFLECVQDMDHENMFWYRQDPGLGLRLIYFSYDVKMKEKGDIPEGYSVSREKKERFSLILESASTNQTSMYLCASSLGGSPLHFGNGTRLTVT.

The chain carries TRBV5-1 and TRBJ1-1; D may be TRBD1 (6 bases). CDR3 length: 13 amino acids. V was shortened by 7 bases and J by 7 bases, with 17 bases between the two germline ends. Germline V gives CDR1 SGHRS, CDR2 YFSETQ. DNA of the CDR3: TGCGCCAGCGCTAGAGGGGGGTACGGTGAAGCTTTCTTT. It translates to CASARGGYGEAFF.

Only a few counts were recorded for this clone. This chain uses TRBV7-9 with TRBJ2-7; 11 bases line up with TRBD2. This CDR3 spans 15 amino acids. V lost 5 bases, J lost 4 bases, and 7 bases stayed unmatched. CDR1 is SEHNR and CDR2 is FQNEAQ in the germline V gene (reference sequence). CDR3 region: CASSTTSGITYEQYF. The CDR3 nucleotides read TGTGCCAGCAGCACGACTAGCGGGATCACATACGAGCAGTACTTC.

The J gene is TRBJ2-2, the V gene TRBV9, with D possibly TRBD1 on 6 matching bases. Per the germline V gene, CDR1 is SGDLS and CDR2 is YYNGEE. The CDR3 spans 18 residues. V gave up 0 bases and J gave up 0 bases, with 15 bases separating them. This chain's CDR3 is CASSVVGGGLSNTGELFF. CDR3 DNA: TGTGCCAGCAGCGTAGTGGGTGGGGGCCTTTCGAACACCGGGGAGCTGTTTTTT.

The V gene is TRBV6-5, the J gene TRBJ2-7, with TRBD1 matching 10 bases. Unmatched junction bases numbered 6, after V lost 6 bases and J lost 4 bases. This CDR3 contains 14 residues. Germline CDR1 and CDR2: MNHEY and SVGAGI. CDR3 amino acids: CASRHGTGAYEQYF. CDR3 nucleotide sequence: TGTGCCAGCAGGCACGGGACAGGGGCGTACGAGCAGTACTTC.

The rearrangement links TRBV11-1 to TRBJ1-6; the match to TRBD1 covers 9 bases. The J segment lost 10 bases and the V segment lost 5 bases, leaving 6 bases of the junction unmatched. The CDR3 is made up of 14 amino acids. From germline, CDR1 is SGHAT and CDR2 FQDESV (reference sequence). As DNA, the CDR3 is TGTGCCAGCAGCGAGGGACAGGGAGGGTCACCCCTCCACTTT. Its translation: CASSEGQGGSPLHF.

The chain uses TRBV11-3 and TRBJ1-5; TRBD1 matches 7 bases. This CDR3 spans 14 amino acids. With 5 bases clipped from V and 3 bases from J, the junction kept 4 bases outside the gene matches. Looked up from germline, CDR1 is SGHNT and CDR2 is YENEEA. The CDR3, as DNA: TGTGCCAGCAGCCCGAGGGGGCCCAATCAGCCCCAGCATTTT. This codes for CASSPRGPNQPQHF.

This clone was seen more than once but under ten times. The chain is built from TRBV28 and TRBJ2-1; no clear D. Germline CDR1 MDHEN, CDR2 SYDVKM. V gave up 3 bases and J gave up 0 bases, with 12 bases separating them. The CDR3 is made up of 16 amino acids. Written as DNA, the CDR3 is TGTGCCAGCAGTTTTGCCGTCGCAGGCTCCTACAATGAGCAGTTCTTC. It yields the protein CASSFAVAGSYNEQFF.

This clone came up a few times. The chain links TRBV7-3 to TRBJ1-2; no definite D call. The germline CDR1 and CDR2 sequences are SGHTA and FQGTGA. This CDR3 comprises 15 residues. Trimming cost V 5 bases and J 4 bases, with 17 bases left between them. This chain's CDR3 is CASSQSAGDPYGYTF. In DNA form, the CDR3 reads TGTGCCAGCAGCCAGAGCGCGGGAGACCCCTATGGCTACACCTTC.

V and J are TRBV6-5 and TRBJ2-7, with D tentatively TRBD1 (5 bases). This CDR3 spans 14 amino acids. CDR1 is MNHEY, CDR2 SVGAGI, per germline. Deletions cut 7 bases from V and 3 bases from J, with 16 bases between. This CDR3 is CASTPWGPDYEQYF. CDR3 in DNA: TGTGCCAGCACCCCTTGGGGCCCAGACTACGAGCAGTACTTC.

DNA of the CDR3: TGTGCCAGCAGCCAAGTAGGGACAACGGAGACCCAGTACTTC. It specifies CASSQVGTTETQYF. V usage is TRBV4-2 and J usage is TRBJ2-5, with a tentative D call TRBD1 (6 bases). In germline, CDR1 is LGHNA, CDR2 YNFKEQ. Trimming pared 1 base from V and 5 bases from J, leaving 11 bases between. This CDR3 region has 14 residues.

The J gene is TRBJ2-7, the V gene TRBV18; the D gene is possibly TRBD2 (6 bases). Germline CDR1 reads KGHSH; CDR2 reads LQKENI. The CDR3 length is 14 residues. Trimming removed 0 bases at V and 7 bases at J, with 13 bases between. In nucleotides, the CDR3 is TGTGCCAGCTCACCACCGGGCGGGACTGGAGAGCAGTACTTC. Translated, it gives CASSPPGGTGEQYF.

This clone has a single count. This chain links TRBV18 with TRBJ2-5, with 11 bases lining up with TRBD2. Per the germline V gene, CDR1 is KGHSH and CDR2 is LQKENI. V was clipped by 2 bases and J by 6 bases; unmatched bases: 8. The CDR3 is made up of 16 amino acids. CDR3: CASSPATSGSSQTQYF. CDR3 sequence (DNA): TGTGCCAGCTCACCAGCAACTAGCGGGAGTAGTCAGACCCAGTACTTC.

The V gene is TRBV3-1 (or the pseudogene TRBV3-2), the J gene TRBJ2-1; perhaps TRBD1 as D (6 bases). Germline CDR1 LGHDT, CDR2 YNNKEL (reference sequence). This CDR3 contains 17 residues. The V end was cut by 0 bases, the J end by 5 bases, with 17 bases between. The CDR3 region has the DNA TGTGCCAGCAGCCAAGAAGACAGGACGGGTTTTAACAATGAGCAGTTCTTC. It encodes CASSQEDRTGFNNEQFF.